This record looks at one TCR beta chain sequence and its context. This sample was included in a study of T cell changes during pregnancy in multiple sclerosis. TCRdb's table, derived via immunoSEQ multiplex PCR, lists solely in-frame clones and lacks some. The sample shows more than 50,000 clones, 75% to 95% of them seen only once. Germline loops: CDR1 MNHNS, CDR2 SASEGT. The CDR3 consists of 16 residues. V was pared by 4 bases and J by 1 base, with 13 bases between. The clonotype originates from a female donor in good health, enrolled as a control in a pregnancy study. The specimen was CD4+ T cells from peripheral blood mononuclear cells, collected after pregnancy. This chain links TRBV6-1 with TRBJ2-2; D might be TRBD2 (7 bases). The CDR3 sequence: CASSASGGRNTGELFF. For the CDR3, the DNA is TGTGCCAGCAGTGCTTCCGGGGGGCGGAACACCGGGGAGCTGTTTTTT.